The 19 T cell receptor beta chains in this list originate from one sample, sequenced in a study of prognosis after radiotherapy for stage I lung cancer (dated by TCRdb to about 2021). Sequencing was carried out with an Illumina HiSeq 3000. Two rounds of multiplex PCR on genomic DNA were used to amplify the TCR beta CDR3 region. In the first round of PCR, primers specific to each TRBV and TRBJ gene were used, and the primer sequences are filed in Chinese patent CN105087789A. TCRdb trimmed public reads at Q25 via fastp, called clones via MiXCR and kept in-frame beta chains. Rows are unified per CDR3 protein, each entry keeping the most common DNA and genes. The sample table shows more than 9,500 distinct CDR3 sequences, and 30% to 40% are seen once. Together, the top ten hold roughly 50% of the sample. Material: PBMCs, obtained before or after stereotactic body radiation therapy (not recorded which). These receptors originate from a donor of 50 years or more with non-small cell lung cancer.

DNA for the CDR3: TGTGCCAGCAGCCACCGGGACAGGGACCACAATGAGCAGTTCTTC. Its translation: CASSHRDRDHNEQFF. V gene TRBV9 combines with J gene TRBJ2-1, with TRBD1 matching 9 bases. Trimming took 4 bases from V and 5 from J; bases not matched to a gene: 7. Germline loops: CDR1 SGDLS, CDR2 YYNGEE. The CDR3 covers 15 residues.

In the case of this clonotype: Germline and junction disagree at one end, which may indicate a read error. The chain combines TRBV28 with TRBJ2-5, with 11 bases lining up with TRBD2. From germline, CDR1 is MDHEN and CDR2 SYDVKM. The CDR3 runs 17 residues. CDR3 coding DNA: TGTGCCAGCAGTCTCGGACTAGCGGGTCCCCTTTACAATGAGAAGTTCTTC. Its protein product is CASSLGLAGPLYNEKFF.

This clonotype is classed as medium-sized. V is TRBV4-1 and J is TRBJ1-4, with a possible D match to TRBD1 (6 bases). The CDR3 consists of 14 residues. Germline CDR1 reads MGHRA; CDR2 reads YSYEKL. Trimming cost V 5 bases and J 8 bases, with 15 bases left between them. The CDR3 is CASSARDIQEKLFF. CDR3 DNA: TGCGCCAGCAGCGCCCGGGACATCCAGGAAAAACTGTTTTTT.

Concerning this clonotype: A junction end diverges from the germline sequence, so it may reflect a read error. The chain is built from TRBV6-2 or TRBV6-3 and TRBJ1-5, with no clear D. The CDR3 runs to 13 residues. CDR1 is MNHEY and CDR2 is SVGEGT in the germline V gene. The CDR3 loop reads CTSSGELGQHQHF. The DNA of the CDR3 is TGTACCAGCAGTGGGGAGTTGGGTCAGCACCAGCATTTT.

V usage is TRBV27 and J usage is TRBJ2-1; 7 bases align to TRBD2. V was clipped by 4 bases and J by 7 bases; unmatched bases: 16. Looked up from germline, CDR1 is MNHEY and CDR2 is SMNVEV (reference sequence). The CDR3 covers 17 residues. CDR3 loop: CASSSTNGGSGRNEQFF. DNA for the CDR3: TGTGCCAGCAGTTCTACCAACGGGGGGAGTGGTAGGAATGAGCAGTTCTTC.

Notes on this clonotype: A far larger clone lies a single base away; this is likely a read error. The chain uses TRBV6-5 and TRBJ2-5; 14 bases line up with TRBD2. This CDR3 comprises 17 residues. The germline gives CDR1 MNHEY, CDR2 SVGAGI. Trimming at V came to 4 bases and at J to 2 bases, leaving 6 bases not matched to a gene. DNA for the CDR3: TGTGCCAGCAGTTGGGGACTAGCGGGAGCAGGACAAGAGACCCAGTACTTC. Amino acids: CASSWGLAGAGQETQYF.

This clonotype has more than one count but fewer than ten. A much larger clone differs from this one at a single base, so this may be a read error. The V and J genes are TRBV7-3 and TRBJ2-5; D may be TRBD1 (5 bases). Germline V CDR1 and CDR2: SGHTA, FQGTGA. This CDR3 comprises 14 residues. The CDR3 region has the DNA TGTGTCAGCAGCCCGGCCAGGGCGGAAGAGACCCAGTACTTC. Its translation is CVSSPARAEETQYF.

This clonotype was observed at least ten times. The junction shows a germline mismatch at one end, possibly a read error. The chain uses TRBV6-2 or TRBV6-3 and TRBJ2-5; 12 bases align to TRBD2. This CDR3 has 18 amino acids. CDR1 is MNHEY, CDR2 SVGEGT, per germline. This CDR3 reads CASSYSSGGAGFQETQYF. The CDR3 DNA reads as TGTGCCAGCAGCTACTCTAGCGGGGGGGCCGGTTTCCAAGAGACCCAGTACTTC.

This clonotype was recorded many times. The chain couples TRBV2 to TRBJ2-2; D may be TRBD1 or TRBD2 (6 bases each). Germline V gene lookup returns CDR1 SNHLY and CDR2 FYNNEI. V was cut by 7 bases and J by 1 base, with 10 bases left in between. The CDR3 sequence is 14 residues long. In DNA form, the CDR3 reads TGTGCCAGCAATGGGGGGCAGAACACCGGGGAGCTGTTTTTT. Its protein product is CASNGGQNTGELFF.

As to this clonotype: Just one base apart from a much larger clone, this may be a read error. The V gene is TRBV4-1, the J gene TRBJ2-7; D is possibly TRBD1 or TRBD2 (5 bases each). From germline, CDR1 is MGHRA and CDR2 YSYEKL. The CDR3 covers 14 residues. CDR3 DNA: TGCGCCAGCAAAGGGAGTGGGGCCACCTACGGGCAGTACTTC. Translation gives CASKGSGATYGQYF.

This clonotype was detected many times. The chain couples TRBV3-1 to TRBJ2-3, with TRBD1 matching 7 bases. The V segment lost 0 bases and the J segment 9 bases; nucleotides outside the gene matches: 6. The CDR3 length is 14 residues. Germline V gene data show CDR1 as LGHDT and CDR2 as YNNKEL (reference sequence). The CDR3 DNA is TGTGCCAGCAGCCAAGATCAGGTCAGGGGGACGCAGTATTTT. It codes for CASSQDQVRGTQYF.

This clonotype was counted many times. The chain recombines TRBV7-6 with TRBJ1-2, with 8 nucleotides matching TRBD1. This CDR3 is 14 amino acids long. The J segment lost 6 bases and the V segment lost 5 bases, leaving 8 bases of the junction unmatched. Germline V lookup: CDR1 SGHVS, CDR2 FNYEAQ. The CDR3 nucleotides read TGTGCCAGCAGCCCGGACAGGGTTCGGGATGGCTACACCTTC. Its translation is CASSPDRVRDGYTF.

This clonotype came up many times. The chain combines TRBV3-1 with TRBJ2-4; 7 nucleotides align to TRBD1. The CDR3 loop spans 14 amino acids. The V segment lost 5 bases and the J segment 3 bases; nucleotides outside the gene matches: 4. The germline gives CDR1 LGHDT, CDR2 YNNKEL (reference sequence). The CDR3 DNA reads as TGTGCCAGCAGCGAAGGGACAGACAAAAACATTCAGTACTTC. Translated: CASSEGTDKNIQYF.

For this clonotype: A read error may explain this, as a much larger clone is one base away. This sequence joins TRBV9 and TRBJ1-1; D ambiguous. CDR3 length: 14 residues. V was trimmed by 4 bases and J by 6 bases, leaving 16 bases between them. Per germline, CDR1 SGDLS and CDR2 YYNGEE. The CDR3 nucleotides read TGTGCCAGCAGCCTTACCCAAGGTTCCGCTGAAGCTTTCTTT. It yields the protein CASSLTQGSAEAFF. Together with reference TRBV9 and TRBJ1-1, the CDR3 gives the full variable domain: DSGVTQTPKHLITATGQRVTLRCSPRSGDLSVYWYQQSLDQGLQFLIQYYNGEERAKGNILERFSAQQFPDLHSELNLSSLELGDSALYFCASSLTQGSAEAFFGQGTRLTVV.

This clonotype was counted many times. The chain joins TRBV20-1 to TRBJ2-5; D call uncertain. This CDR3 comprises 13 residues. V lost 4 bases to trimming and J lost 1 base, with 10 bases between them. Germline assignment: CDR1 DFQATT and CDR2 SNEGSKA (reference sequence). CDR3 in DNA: TGCAGTGCTAAACGGGCTGGCCAAGAGACCCAGTACTTC. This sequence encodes CSAKRAGQETQYF.

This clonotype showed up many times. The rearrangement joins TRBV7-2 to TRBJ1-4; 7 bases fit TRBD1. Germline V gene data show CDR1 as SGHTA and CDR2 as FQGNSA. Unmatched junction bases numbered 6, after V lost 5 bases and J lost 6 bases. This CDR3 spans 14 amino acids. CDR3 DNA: TGTGCCAGCAGCCTGGGACAGCTTGATGAAAAACTGTTTTTT. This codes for CASSLGQLDEKLFF. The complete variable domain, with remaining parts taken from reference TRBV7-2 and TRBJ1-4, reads GAGVSQSPSNKVTEKGKDVELRCDPISGHTALYWYRQSLGQGLEFLIYFQGNSAPDKSGLPSDRFSAERTGGSVSTLTIQRTQQEDSAVYLCASSLGQLDEKLFFGSGTQLSVL.

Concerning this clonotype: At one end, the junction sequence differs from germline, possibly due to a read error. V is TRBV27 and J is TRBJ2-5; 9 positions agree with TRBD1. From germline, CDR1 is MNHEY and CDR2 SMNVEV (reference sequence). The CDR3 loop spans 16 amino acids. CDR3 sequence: CDSSLRTGVFQETQYF. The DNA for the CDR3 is TGTGACAGCAGTCTCCGGACAGGGGTATTCCAAGAGACCCAGTACTTC.

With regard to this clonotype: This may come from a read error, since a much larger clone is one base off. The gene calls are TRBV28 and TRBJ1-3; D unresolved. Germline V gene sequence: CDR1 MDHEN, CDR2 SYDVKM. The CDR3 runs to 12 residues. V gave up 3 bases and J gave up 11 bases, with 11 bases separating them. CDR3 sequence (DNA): TGTGCCAGCAGTTTCCAGAGATACGCCATATATTTT. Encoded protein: CASSFQRYAIYF.

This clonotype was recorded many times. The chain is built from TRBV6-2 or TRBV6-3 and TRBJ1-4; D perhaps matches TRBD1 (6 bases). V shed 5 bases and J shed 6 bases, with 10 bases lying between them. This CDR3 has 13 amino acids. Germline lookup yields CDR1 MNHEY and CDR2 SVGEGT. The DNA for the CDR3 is TGTGCCAGCAGTGAAGGGGGGTATGAAAAACTGTTTTTT. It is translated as CASSEGGYEKLFF.